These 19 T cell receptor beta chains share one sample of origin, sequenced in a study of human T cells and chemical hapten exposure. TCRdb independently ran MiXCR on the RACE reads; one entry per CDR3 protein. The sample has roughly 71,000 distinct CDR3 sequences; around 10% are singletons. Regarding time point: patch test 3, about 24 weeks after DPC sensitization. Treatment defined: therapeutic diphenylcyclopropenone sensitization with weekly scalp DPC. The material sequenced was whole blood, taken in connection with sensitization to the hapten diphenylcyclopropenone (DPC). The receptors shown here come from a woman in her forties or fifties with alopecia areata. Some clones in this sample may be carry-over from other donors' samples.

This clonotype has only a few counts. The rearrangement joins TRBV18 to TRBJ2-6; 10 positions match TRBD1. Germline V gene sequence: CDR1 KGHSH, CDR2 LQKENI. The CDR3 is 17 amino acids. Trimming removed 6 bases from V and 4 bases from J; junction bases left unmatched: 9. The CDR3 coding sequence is TGTGCCAGCTCGCCTAGACAGGGGGCTAAAGGGGCCAACGTCCTGACTTTC. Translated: CASSPRQGAKGANVLTF.

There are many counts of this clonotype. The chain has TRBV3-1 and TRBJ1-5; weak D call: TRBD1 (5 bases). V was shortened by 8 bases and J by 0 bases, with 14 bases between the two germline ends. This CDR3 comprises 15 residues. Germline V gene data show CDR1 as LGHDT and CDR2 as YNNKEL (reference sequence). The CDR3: CASGPGSYSNQPQHF. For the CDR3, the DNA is TGTGCCAGCGGACCAGGGAGTTATAGCAATCAGCCCCAGCATTTT.

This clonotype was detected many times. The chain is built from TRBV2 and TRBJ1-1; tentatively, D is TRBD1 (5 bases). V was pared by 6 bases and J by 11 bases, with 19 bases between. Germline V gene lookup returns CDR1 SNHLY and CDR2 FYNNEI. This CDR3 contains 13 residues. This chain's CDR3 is CASSPDTLGGAFF. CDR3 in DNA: TGTGCCAGCAGCCCGGACACCCTTGGTGGGGCTTTCTTT.

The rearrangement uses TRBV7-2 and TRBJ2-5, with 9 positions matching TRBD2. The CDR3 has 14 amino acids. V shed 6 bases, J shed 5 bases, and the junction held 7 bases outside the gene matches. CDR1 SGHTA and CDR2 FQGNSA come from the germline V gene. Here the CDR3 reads CASSFSGRGETQYF. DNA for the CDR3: TGTGCCAGCAGTTTTAGCGGGAGAGGGGAGACCCAGTACTTC. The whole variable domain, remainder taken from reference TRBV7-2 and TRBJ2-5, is GAGVSQSPSNKVTEKGKDVELRCDPISGHTALYWYRQSLGQGLEFLIYFQGNSAPDKSGLPSDRFSAERTGGSVSTLTIQRTQQEDSAVYLCASSFSGRGETQYFGPGTRLLVL.

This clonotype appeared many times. This CDR3 is CASSQSIGTGDVYNSPLHF. The CDR3 DNA reads as TGCGCCAGCAGCCAAAGCATCGGGACAGGGGACGTCTATAATTCACCCCTCCACTTT. The chain uses TRBV5-1 and TRBJ1-6; 10 bases are shared with TRBD1. J gave up 3 bases and V 4 bases, and 13 bases lay outside the gene matches. Germline V gives CDR1 SGHRS, CDR2 YFSETQ. This CDR3 region has 19 residues.

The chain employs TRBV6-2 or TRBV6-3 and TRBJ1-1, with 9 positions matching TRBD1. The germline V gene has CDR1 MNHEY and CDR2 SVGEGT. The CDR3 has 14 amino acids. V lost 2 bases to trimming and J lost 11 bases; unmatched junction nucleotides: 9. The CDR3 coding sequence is TGTGCCAGCAGTTACCGCTACAGGGGGCAGGGGGCTTTCTTT. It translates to CASSYRYRGQGAFF.

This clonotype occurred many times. This chain's CDR3 is CASSQVPPSGGEDTQYF. The CDR3 DNA follows: TGTGCCAGCAGCCAAGTCCCCCCTAGCGGGGGGGAAGATACGCAGTATTTT. The genes are TRBV3-1 and TRBJ2-3, with 12 bases fitting TRBD2. J was trimmed by 5 bases and V by 1 base; bases with no gene match: 7. CDR3 length: 17 amino acids. Germline CDR1 LGHDT, CDR2 YNNKEL (reference sequence).

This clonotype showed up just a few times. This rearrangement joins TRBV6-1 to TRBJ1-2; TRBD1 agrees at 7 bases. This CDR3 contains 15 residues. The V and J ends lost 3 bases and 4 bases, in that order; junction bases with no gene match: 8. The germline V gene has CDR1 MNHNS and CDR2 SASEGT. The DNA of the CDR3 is TGTGCCAGCAGTGATCCGCGACAGGGATTCTATGGCTACACCTTC. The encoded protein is CASSDPRQGFYGYTF.

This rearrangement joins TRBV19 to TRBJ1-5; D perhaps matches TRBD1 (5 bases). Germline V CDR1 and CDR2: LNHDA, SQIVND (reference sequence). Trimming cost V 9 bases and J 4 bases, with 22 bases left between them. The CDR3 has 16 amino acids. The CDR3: CASTVLAGQGNQPQHF. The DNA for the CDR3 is TGTGCCAGCACAGTCCTCGCAGGGCAGGGTAATCAGCCCCAGCATTTT.

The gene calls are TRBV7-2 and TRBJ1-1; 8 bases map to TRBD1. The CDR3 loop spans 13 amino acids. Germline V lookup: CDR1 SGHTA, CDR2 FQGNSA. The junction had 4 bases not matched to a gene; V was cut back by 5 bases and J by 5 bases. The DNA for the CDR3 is TGTGCCAGCAGCCCCCGGACAGGGACTGAAGCTTTCTTT. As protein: CASSPRTGTEAFF.

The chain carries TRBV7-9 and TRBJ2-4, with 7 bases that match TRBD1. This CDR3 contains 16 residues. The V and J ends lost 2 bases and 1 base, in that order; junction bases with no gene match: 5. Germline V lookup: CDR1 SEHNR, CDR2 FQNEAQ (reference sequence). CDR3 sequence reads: CASSLTQGEAKNIQYF. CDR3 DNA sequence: TGTGCCAGCAGCTTAACGCAGGGGGAGGCCAAAAACATTCAGTACTTC.

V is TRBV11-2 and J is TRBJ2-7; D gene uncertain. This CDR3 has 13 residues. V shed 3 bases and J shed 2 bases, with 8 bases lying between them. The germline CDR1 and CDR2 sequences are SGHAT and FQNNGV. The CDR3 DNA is TGTGCCAGCAGCTTCGCAGAGACCTACGAGCAGTACTTC. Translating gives CASSFAETYEQYF. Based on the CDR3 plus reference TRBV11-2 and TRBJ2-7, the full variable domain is EAGVAQSPRYKIIEKRQSVAFWCNPISGHATLYWYQQILGQGPKLLIQFQNNGVVDDSQLPKDRFSAERLKGVDSTLKIQPAKLEDSAVYLCASSFAETYEQYFGPGTRLTVT.

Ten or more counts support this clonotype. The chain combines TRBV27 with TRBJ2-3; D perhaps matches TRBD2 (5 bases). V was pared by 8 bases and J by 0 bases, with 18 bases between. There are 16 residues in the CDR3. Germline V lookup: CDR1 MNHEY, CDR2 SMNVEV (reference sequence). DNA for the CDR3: TGTGCCAGCTGGCGCGCGGGCGGCTATAGCACAGATACGCAGTATTTT. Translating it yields CASWRAGGYSTDTQYF.

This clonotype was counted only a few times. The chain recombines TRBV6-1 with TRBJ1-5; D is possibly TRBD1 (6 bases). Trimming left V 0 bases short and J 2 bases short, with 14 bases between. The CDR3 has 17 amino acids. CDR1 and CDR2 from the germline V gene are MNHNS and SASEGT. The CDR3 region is CASSEAGGLRGNQPQHF. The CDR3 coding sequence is TGTGCCAGCAGTGAAGCGGGGGGCCTACGGGGCAATCAGCCCCAGCATTTT.

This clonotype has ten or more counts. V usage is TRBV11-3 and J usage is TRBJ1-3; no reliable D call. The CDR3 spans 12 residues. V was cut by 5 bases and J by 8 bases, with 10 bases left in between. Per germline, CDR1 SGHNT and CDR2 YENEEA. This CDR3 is CASSRFGDTIYF. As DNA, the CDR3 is TGTGCCAGCAGCCGGTTTGGGGACACCATATATTTT.

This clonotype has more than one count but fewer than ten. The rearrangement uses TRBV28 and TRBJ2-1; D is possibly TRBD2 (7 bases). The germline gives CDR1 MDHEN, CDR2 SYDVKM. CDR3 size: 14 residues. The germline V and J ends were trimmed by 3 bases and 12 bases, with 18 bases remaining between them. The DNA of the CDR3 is TGTGCCAGCAGTTTCAAGGGGGGAGGGCTTGGGCAGTTCTTC. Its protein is CASSFKGGGLGQFF.

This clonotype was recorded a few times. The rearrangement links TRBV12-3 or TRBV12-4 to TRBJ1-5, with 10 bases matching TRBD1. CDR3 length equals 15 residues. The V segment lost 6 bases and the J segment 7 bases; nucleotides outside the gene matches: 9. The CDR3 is CASRPGTGEIQPQHF. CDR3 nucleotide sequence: TGTGCCAGCAGGCCCGGGACAGGGGAAATACAGCCCCAGCATTTT.

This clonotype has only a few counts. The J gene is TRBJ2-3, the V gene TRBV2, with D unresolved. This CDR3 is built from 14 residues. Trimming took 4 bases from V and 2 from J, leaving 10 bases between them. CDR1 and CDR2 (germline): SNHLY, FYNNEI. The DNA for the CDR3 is TGTGCCAGCAGTGTTCGCGGATTCACAGATACGCAGTATTTT. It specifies CASSVRGFTDTQYF.

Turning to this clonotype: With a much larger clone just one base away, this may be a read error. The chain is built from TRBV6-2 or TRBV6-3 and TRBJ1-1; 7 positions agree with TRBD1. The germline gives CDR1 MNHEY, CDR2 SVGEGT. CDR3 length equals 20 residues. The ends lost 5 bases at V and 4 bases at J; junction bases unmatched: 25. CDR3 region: CASSQPRTGDPHVLGTEAFF. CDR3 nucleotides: TGTGCCAGCAGTCAACCGAGAACAGGGGACCCACATGTTTTGGGCACTGAAGCTTTCTTT.